This TCR beta chain was captured by sequencing in a study of lymphopenia after photon versus proton radiotherapy. The sample holds one count of this clone. Looked up from germline, CDR1 is SGHNT and CDR2 is YENEEA. Between the trimmed V and J ends, which lost 0 bases and 1 base, there was a span of 7 bases. The CDR3 contains 14 residues. The data were produced by immunoSEQ multiplex PCR, yet TCRdb's version contains in-frame clones alone and is incomplete. The table records about 34,000 clones, approximately 80% of them present only once. The receptor's source is a woman in her seventies with pancreatic cancer. The rearrangement joins TRBV11-3 to TRBJ2-7; no clear D gene. The specimen comprised peripheral blood, sampled from a patient treated with proton-based radiotherapy. Here the CDR3 DNA reads TGTGCCAGCAGCTTAGATACAGATTCCTACGAGCAGTACTTC. This gives the protein CASSLDTDSYEQYF. The full variable domain, with the rest looked up from reference TRBV11-3 and TRBJ2-7, is EAGVVQSPRYKIIEKKQPVAFWCNPISGHNTLYWYLQNLGQGPELLIRYENEEAVDDSQLPKDRFSAERLKGVDSTLKIQPAELGDSAVYLCASSLDTDSYEQYFGPGTRLTVT.